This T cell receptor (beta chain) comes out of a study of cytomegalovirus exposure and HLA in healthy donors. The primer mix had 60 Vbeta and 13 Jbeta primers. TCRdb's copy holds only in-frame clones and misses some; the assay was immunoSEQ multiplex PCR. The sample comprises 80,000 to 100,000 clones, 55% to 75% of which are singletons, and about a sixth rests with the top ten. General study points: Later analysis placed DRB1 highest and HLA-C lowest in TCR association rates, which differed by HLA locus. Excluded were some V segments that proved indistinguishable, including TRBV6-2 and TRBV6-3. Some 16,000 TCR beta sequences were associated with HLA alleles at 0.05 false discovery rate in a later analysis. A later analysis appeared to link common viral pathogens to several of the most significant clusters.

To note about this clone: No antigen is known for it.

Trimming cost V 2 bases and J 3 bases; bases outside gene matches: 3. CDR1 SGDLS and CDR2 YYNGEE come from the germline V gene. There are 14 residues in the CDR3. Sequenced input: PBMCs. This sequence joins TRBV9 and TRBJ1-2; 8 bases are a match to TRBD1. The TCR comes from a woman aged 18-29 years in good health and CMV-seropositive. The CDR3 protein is CASSVGQDDYGYTF. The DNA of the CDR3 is TGTGCCAGCAGCGTGGGACAGGACGACTATGGCTACACCTTC.